The rows below give T cell receptor beta chains drawn from one sample of a study of OX40 agonist ivuxolimab in advanced cancers. Sequenced by immunoSEQ multiplex PCR; TCRdb stores in-frame clones only, minus some. The table lists 65,000 to 75,000 clones, approximately 84% of them singletons. Material: CD4+ or CD8+ T cells sorted from blood, obtained in a trial of the OX40 agonist ivuxolimab. All receptors derive from an adult with an advanced solid tumor such as melanoma, head and neck, liver or kidney cancer. CDR3s leave out the opening cysteine and the closing phenylalanine or tryptophan. Not all rows give a size; the values are once, few, many and, for expanded clones, a class.

j_call v_call clone_size cdr3_aa
TRBJ1-2 TRBV28 . ASSLVAELRSYGYT
TRBJ2-3 TRBV21-1 . ASSKVGWGAPDWDTQY
TRBJ2-7 TRBV29-1 . SVEGPSGRGEQY
TRBJ2-1 TRBV7-2 . ASRRGLGGAEQF
TRBJ1-3 TRBV6-1 . ASSRKGASGNTIY
TRBJ2-5 TRBV5-8 . ASSWTSVQETQY
TRBJ2-7 TRBV7-2 . ASSLRLASYEQY
TRBJ1-1 TRBV19 . ASSIQLTNTEAF
TRBJ2-7 TRBV9 . ASSVRGGSSYEQY
TRBJ1-1 TRBV28 . ASISRGQAAKNTEAF
TRBJ2-1 TRBV7-2 once ASSISGGPGEQF
TRBJ2-3 TRBV6-6 . ASSYYLAGGTDTQY
TRBJ1-1 TRBV28 . ASREQMNTEAF
TRBJ2-5 TRBV7-9 few ASSAEGETQY
TRBJ2-7 TRBV6-5 . ASSYSWTGAYEQY
TRBJ2-7 TRBV5-8 . ASSLPGGSYEQY
TRBJ2-2 TRBV4-3 once ASSQRAGNTGELF
TRBJ2-1 TRBV7-3 . ASSARTSGSEGGQF
TRBJ2-5 TRBV18 few ASSELGGQETQY
TRBJ1-4 TRBV7-2 . ASSPRGLGSFNEKLF
TRBJ2-2 TRBV7-2 . ASDRANTGELF
TRBJ2-3 TRBV14 . ASSGGRADTQY
TRBJ1-2 TRBV18 . ASSPTGTKANYGYT
TRBJ2-2 TRBV6-5 . ASSYYRENTGELF
TRBJ1-2 TRBV18 once ASSPGQGEGYT
TRBJ2-5 TRBV5-1 . ASSPGGRRIGETQY
TRBJ2-4 TRBV4-1 . ASSPGTGISTKNIQY
TRBJ1-1 TRBV2 . ASSEDRGRTEAF
TRBJ1-1 TRBV7-9 . ASSRESNTEAF
TRBJ1-2 TRBV7-2 . ASSPGQGGYGYT
TRBJ2-5 TRBV11-2 once ASSHPPGYQETQY
TRBJ2-7 TRBV5-6 . ASSPGQPFFYEQY
TRBJ1-1 TRBV4-3 . ASSQDLGRQGYEAF
TRBJ2-7 TRBV5-1 . ASSSSLREQY
TRBJ1-1 TRBV5-1 . ASSLDSMNTEAF
TRBJ2-7 TRBV28 . ASSPTGSYEQY
TRBJ2-7 TRBV5-1 . ASSLTGQAYEQY
TRBJ2-1 TRBV11-3 . ASSLGGATAYNEQF
TRBJ1-2 TRBV5-1 . ASSSLLGEWGYT
TRBJ2-6 TRBV6-1 . ASSEGGAGANVLT
TRBJ1-6 TRBV6-5 . ASSYRPGSPLH
TRBJ2-1 TRBV29-1 . SVVIIAGVNEQF
TRBJ2-7 TRBV6-6 once ASSPGQEEQY